The 7 T cell receptor beta chains reported below all come from one sample, sequenced in a study of regulatory T cells in long-lasting Graves disease. Sequencing libraries for TCR beta were prepared with iRepertoire HTBI primers and Arm-PCR of CDR3 regions. In TCRdb, the multiplex PCR reads were re-called with MiXCR into one record per CDR3 protein. The repertoire holds about 620,000 distinct CDR3 sequences, with around 17% as singletons. Regarding time point: newly diagnosed GD, antithyroid drugs for less than 3 months. Preparation of the TCR library used RNA extracted from PBMCs. The same specimen was also included in a second study, on T cells in Graves' hyperthyroidism and ophthalmopathy.

Source: peripheral blood mononuclear cells (PBMCs), taken at new diagnosis, from a patient treated with antithyroid drugs. The receptors were gathered from a woman in her twenties or thirties with Graves disease.

The sample holds a few counts of this clonotype. V and J are TRBV20-1 and TRBJ1-3; D might be TRBD1 (6 bases). The CDR3 consists of 14 residues. V was trimmed by 2 bases and J by 3 bases, leaving 11 bases between them. Germline CDR1 reads DFQATT; CDR2 reads SNEGSKA (reference sequence). CDR3 bases: TGCAGTGCTAGAATACAGGGCGTTGGAAACACCATATATTTT. As protein: CSARIQGVGNTIYF.

This clonotype came up many times. The CDR3 region has the DNA TGTGCCAGCAGTTTGGACAAGGGAGGCTATGGCTACACCTTC. Translating gives CASSLDKGGYGYTF. The chain uses TRBV28 and TRBJ1-2; a weak D match, TRBD1 (5 bases). V was shortened by 3 bases and J by 4 bases, with 12 bases between the two germline ends. The CDR3 length is 14 residues. Germline V CDR1 and CDR2: MDHEN, SYDVKM.

This clonotype was counted many times. This chain uses TRBV2 with TRBJ2-1, with D possibly being TRBD2 (6 bases). Germline V lookup: CDR1 SNHLY, CDR2 FYNNEI. This CDR3 comprises 13 residues. V lost 5 bases to trimming and J lost 7 bases, with 12 bases between them. The CDR3 reads CASSWDSINEQFF. In DNA form, the CDR3 reads TGTGCCAGCAGTTGGGACTCAATTAATGAGCAGTTCTTC.

The chain employs TRBV5-1 and TRBJ1-4; D is uncertain. Germline CDR1 SGHRS, CDR2 YFSETQ. Trimming stripped 4 bases from V and 2 bases from J, with 12 bases between. The CDR3 sequence is 15 residues long. CDR3 DNA sequence: TGCGCCAGCAGCCCAATGGGCAGTACTAATGAAAAACTGTTTTTT. It translates to CASSPMGSTNEKLFF. The full variable domain, completed using reference TRBV5-1 and TRBJ1-4, is KAGVTQTPRYLIKTRGQQVTLSCSPISGHRSVSWYQQTPGQGLQFLFEYFSETQRNKGNFPGRFSGRQFSNSRSEMNVSTLELGDSALYLCASSPMGSTNEKLFFGSGTQLSVL.

The V call is TRBV5-5, the J call TRBJ1-2; D possibly corresponds to TRBD1 (6 bases). The CDR3 covers 19 residues. The V gene's germline CDR1 is SGHKS and CDR2 YYEKEE (reference sequence). V lost 4 bases and J 3 bases, leaving 28 bases between the germline ends. The CDR3 loop is CASSVGRLGQGHLDYGYTF. CDR3 bases: TGTGCCAGCAGCGTGGGGAGGTTGGGACAAGGACATCTCGACTATGGCTACACCTTC.

V usage is TRBV5-1 and J usage is TRBJ2-1; D is perhaps TRBD1 or TRBD2 (5 bases each). The V gene lost 5 bases and the J gene lost 6 bases, with 21 bases spanning the gap. The CDR3 length is 16 residues. The germline V gene has CDR1 SGHRS and CDR2 YFSETQ. The DNA for the CDR3 is TGCGCCAGCAGTTCACACCGGGACCGACAGACCAATGAGCAGTTCTTC. Protein: CASSSHRDRQTNEQFF. Supplemented by reference TRBV5-1 and TRBJ2-1, the full variable domain reads KAGVTQTPRYLIKTRGQQVTLSCSPISGHRSVSWYQQTPGQGLQFLFEYFSETQRNKGNFPGRFSGRQFSNSRSEMNVSTLELGDSALYLCASSSHRDRQTNEQFFGPGTRLTVL.

This clonotype occurred a few times. The chain carries TRBV5-1 and TRBJ1-6; possibly TRBD1 for D (5 bases). Germline V lookup: CDR1 SGHRS, CDR2 YFSETQ. There are 15 residues in the CDR3. The V gene lost 0 bases and the J gene lost 6 bases, with 10 bases spanning the gap. CDR3 bases: TGCGCCAGCAGCTTGGACAGGCTTCCTAATTCACCCCTCCACTTT. Protein product: CASSLDRLPNSPLHF. Combining the CDR3 with reference TRBV5-1 and TRBJ1-6 gives the whole variable domain KAGVTQTPRYLIKTRGQQVTLSCSPISGHRSVSWYQQTPGQGLQFLFEYFSETQRNKGNFPGRFSGRQFSNSRSEMNVSTLELGDSALYLCASSLDRLPNSPLHFGNGTRLTVT.